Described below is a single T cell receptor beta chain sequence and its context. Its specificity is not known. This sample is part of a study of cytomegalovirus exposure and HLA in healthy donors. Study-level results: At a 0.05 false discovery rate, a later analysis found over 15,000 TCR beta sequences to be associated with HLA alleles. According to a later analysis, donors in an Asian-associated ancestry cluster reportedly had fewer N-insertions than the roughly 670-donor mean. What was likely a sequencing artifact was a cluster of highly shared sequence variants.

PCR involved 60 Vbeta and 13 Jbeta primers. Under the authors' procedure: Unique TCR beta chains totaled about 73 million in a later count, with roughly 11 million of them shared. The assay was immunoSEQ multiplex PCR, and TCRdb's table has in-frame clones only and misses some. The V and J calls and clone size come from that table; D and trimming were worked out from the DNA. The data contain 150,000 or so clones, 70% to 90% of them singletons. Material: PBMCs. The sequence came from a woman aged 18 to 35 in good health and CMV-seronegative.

The CDR3 DNA reads TGCAGCGGGTCTTTAGACAGTAGCACAGATACGCAGTATTTT. This encodes CSGSLDSSTDTQYF. The rearrangement links TRBV29-1 to TRBJ2-3, with a possible D match to TRBD1 (5 bases). Germline V gene lookup returns CDR1 SQVTM and CDR2 ANQGSEA. CDR3 size: 14 residues. V was trimmed by 7 bases and J by 0 bases, leaving 14 bases between them.